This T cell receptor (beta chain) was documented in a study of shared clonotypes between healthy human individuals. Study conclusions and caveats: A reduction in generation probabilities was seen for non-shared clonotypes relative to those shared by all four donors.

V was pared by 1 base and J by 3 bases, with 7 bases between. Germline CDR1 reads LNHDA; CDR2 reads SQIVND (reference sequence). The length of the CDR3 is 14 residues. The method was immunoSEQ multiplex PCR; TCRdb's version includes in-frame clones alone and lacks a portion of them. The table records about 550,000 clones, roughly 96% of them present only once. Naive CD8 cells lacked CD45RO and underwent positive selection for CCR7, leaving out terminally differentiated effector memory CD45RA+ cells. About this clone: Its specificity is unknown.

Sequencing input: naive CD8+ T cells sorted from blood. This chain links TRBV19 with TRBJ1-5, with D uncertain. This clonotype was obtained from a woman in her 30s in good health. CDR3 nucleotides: TGTGCCAGTAGTATAGTTACAGCCAATCAGCCCCAGCATTTT. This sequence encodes CASSIVTANQPQHF.